Below are 15 T cell receptor beta chains sequenced from a single sample in a study of cytomegalovirus exposure and HLA in healthy donors. A multiplex PCR was run with 60 Vbeta primers and 13 Jbeta primers. TCRdb's table, derived via immunoSEQ multiplex PCR, lists solely in-frame clones and lacks some. The table has 80,000 to 90,000 clones, 79% seen once. The source material was PBMCs. The receptors here all came from a man aged 25-40 years in good health and CMV-seronegative.

The J gene is TRBJ2-1, the V gene TRBV12-5; 12 bases are a match to TRBD2. Germline CDR1 LGHNT, CDR2 FRNRAP. This CDR3 contains 18 residues. The V and J ends lost 0 bases and 7 bases, in that order; junction bases with no gene match: 10. The CDR3 DNA follows: TGTGCTAGTGGTTTGGTAGGGTCTAGCGGGGGGGTATCGAATGAGCAGTTCTTC. Protein product: CASGLVGSSGGVSNEQFF.

The CDR3 DNA follows: TGTGCCAGCAGTTTATTCTCGGGAGTGAGCTACGAGCAGTACTTC. Translation gives CASSLFSGVSYEQYF. This sequence joins TRBV28 and TRBJ2-7, with a weak D call TRBD2 (6 bases). Germline CDR1 reads MDHEN; CDR2 reads SYDVKM. The length of the CDR3 is 15 residues. Trimming removed 1 base at V and 3 bases at J, with 13 bases between.

Comments on this clone: The junction departs from germline at one end; a sequencing error may be responsible. V and J are TRBV19 and TRBJ1-3; D is unclear. The CDR3 loop spans 13 amino acids. Germline CDR1 reads LNHDA; CDR2 reads SQIVND (reference sequence). The CDR3 protein is CACRPMAGNTIYF. CDR3 nucleotides: TGTGCCTGTAGGCCCATGGCCGGAAACACCATATATTTT.

J is TRBJ1-5 and V is TRBV27; maybe TRBD1 (5 bases). The CDR3 totals 14 residues. The V and J ends lost 3 bases and 3 bases respectively, with 9 bases between them. Germline V gene data show CDR1 as MNHEY and CDR2 as SMNVEV (reference sequence). The CDR3 DNA reads as TGTGCCAGCAGTTTCGCAGGGTACAATCAGCCCCAGCATTTT. It encodes CASSFAGYNQPQHF.

The J gene is TRBJ2-5, the V gene TRBV4-1; TRBD2 aligns across 10 bases. CDR1 and CDR2 (germline): MGHRA, YSYEKL. J lost 1 base, V lost 5 bases, and 7 bases had no gene match. The CDR3 length is 16 residues. The CDR3 DNA reads as TGCGCCAGCAGCTATCCTAGCGGGGGACTCCAAGAGACCCAGTACTTC. Residues: CASSYPSGGLQETQYF.

The V call is TRBV6-5, the J call TRBJ1-5, with 7 bases matching TRBD1. This CDR3 region has 14 residues. Germline CDR1 and CDR2: MNHEY and SVGAGI. V shed 7 bases, J shed 3 bases, and the junction held 6 bases outside the gene matches. CDR3 in DNA: TGTGCCAGCAAGCCGGGACAGCTCAATCAGCCCCAGCATTTT. Its translation: CASKPGQLNQPQHF.

This chain uses TRBV9 with TRBJ2-5, with 9 bases lining up with TRBD1. V shed 4 bases, J shed 3 bases, and the junction held 4 bases outside the gene matches. Germline assignment: CDR1 SGDLS and CDR2 YYNGEE. The CDR3 runs to 14 residues. The CDR3 sequence is CASSPQGAKETQYF. CDR3 sequence (DNA): TGTGCCAGCAGCCCACAGGGGGCAAAAGAGACCCAGTACTTC.

The chain links TRBV18 to TRBJ2-1; D is uncertain. The CDR3 runs to 13 residues. The germline V and J ends were trimmed by 2 bases and 7 bases, with 9 bases remaining between them. Germline V lookup: CDR1 KGHSH, CDR2 LQKENI. The CDR3 region has the DNA TGTGCCAGCTCACCAATCGGGTATAATGAGCAGTTCTTC. Encoded protein: CASSPIGYNEQFF.

This clone was detected a few times. The rearrangement joins TRBV2 to TRBJ2-4; weak D call: TRBD1 (5 bases). The CDR3 spans 11 residues. CDR1 is SNHLY, CDR2 FYNNEI, per germline. Trimming pared 10 bases from V and 11 bases from J, leaving 15 bases between. CDR3: CATAPQGLQYF. The DNA of the CDR3 is TGTGCCACCGCCCCTCAGGGCCTTCAGTACTTC.

This clone has a single count. The J gene is TRBJ1-3, the V gene TRBV29-1, with TRBD1 matching over 9 bases. This CDR3 is built from 15 residues. The ends lost 6 bases at V and 4 bases at J; junction bases unmatched: 10. From germline, CDR1 is SQVTM and CDR2 ANQGSEA. This CDR3 reads CSVAGTGNDGNTIYF. DNA of the CDR3: TGCAGCGTCGCGGGGACAGGGAACGACGGAAACACCATATATTTT.

V is TRBV19 and J is TRBJ1-3; 7 bases are shared with TRBD1. The trim removed 6 bases at V and 0 bases at J, leaving 8 bases unmatched. The CDR3 has 16 amino acids. Germline V gene lookup returns CDR1 LNHDA and CDR2 SQIVND (reference sequence). CDR3 protein: CASSEPTGSSGNTIYF. CDR3 sequence (DNA): TGTGCCAGTAGCGAACCGACAGGGAGCTCTGGAAACACCATATATTTT. The whole variable domain, filled in from reference TRBV19 and TRBJ1-3, reads DGGITQSPKYLFRKEGQNVTLSCEQNLNHDAMYWYRQDPGQGLRLIYYSQIVNDFQKGDIAEGYSVSREKKESFPLTVTSAQKNPTAFYLCASSEPTGSSGNTIYFGEGSWLTVV.

The chain recombines TRBV2 with TRBJ2-7; D is undetermined. The length of the CDR3 is 11 residues. Trimming took off 5 bases at V and 3 bases at J, with 5 bases between the two ends. The germline CDR1 and CDR2 sequences are SNHLY and FYNNEI. Here the CDR3 DNA reads TGTGCCAGCAGTTTCCTCTACGAGCAGTACTTC. Its translation is CASSFLYEQYF.

Only a few counts were recorded for this clone. The chain recombines TRBV19 with TRBJ1-5; perhaps TRBD1 as D (6 bases). Germline loops: CDR1 LNHDA, CDR2 SQIVND (reference sequence). The CDR3 sequence is 15 residues long. V gave up 3 bases and J gave up 6 bases, with 15 bases separating them. The CDR3 sequence: CASSMGRGVSQPQHF. CDR3 nucleotide sequence: TGTGCCAGTAGTATGGGCAGGGGAGTTAGTCAGCCCCAGCATTTT.

V gene TRBV28 combines with J gene TRBJ1-1; 7 positions match TRBD1. This CDR3 comprises 14 residues. CDR1 is MDHEN, CDR2 SYDVKM, per germline. With V trimmed by 4 bases and J by 1 base, 3 bases remained unmatched. CDR3 nucleotide sequence: TGTGCCAGCAGTTCCAACAGGGGGAACACTGAAGCTTTCTTT. This codes for CASSSNRGNTEAFF.

The chain joins TRBV6-1 to TRBJ1-6, with 7 bases matching TRBD1. The V segment lost 7 bases and the J segment 5 bases; nucleotides outside the gene matches: 8. The CDR3 has 15 residues. Germline V gives CDR1 MNHNS, CDR2 SASEGT. CDR3 residues: CASTIGTAHNSPLHF. In nucleotides, the CDR3 is TGTGCCAGCACTATCGGGACAGCTCATAATTCACCCCTCCACTTT.